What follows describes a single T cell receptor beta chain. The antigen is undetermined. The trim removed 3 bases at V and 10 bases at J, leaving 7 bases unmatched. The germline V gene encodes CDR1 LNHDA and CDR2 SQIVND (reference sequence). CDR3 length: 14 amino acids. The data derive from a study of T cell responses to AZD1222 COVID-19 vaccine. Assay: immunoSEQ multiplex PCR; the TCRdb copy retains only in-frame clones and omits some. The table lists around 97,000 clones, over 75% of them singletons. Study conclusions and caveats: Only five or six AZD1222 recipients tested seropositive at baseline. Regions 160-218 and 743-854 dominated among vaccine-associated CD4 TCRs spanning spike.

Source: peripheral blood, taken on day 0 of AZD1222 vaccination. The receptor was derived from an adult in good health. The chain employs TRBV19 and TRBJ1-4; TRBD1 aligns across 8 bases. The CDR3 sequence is CASSIPDRVVKLFF. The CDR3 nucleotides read TGTGCCAGTAGTATCCCGGACAGGGTCGTAAAACTGTTTTTT.